The 25 T cell receptor beta chains below come from one sample, sequenced in a study of blood T cells in healthy people across ages. Combining a sample-barcoded 5' primer with a J-beta primer mix, a second PCR ran for roughly 7 to 12 cycles. TCRdb independently ran MiXCR on the 5' RACE reads; one entry per CDR3 protein. The sample yields more than 800,000 distinct CDR3 sequences, about 30% seen once. The sequencing input was blood. These receptors were obtained from a woman of 80 years or more in good health.

This clonotype was picked up many times. The chain combines TRBV6-5 with TRBJ2-5; 10 bases align to TRBD1. Germline loops: CDR1 MNHEY, CDR2 SVGAGI. V gave up 0 bases and J gave up 7 bases; unmatched junction bases: 8. This CDR3 contains 16 residues. Written as DNA, the CDR3 is TGTGCCAGCAGTTACTCGCCGACAGGGGGCTTAGGGACCCAGTACTTC. It is translated as CASSYSPTGGLGTQYF.

The chain links TRBV20-1 to TRBJ2-5; D remains ambiguous. Germline assignment: CDR1 DFQATT and CDR2 SNEGSKA (reference sequence). The CDR3 is 13 amino acids. Trimming took off 0 bases at V and 11 bases at J, with 16 bases between the two ends. CDR3 bases: TGCAGTGCTAGAGATTGGAGAGGAGACGGGCAGTACTTC. It specifies CSARDWRGDGQYF.

This clonotype was found many times. For the CDR3, the DNA is TGCGCCAGCAGCTTGATACAGCTGGGCACTGAAGCTTTCTTT. It encodes CASSLIQLGTEAFF. The chain employs TRBV5-1 and TRBJ1-1; D is undetermined. V was shortened by 1 base and J by 4 bases, with 11 bases between the two germline ends. Germline V gene lookup returns CDR1 SGHRS and CDR2 YFSETQ. CDR3 length: 14 amino acids.

As regards this clonotype: The junction departs from germline at one end; a sequencing error may be responsible. V usage is TRBV20-1 and J usage is TRBJ1-5; perhaps TRBD1 as D (5 bases). The CDR3 covers 16 residues. Germline values: CDR1 DFQATT, CDR2 SNEGSKA (reference sequence). CDR3 nucleotide sequence: TGCGGTGCTAGAGATCGAGGGAGGGGCCTCAATCAGCCCCAGCATTTT. Amino acids: CGARDRGRGLNQPQHF.

The chain employs TRBV7-2 and TRBJ2-7, with TRBD2 matching over 9 bases. The CDR3 sequence is 16 residues long. Germline CDR1 reads SGHTA; CDR2 reads FQGNSA. V was clipped by 3 bases and J by 0 bases; unmatched bases: 6. In DNA form, the CDR3 reads TGTGCCAGCAGCTTGTCGGGACTAGCCAGCTCCTACGAGCAGTACTTC. This codes for CASSLSGLASSYEQYF.

In its sample, this clonotype was seen many times. This chain uses TRBV27 with TRBJ2-7; the D gene is possibly TRBD2 (5 bases). The germline gives CDR1 MNHEY, CDR2 SMNVEV (reference sequence). Between the trimmed V and J ends, which lost 6 bases and 3 bases, there was a span of 12 bases. CDR3 length equals 13 residues. The CDR3 here is CASRRGINYEQYF. CDR3 in DNA: TGTGCCAGCAGAAGAGGGATAAACTACGAGCAGTACTTC.

This clonotype has at least ten counts. This chain joins TRBV10-2 and TRBJ2-1; 9 positions agree with TRBD2. The germline V gene has CDR1 WSHSY and CDR2 SAAADI. The CDR3 has 14 residues. V was clipped by 7 bases and J by 8 bases; unmatched bases: 9. The CDR3 is CASKASGARDEQFF. Written as DNA, the CDR3 is TGCGCCAGCAAGGCTAGCGGGGCGAGGGATGAGCAGTTCTTC.

This clonotype came up many times. The J gene is TRBJ2-5, the V gene TRBV9; no firm D call. V lost 3 bases, J lost 4 bases, and 10 bases lay in between. The germline gives CDR1 SGDLS, CDR2 YYNGEE. The CDR3 runs 13 residues. The CDR3 bases are TGTGCCAGCAGCGAGGCGGTTGGAGAGACCCAGTACTTC. This encodes CASSEAVGETQYF.

Notes on this clonotype: Being one base from a much bigger clone, this may be a read error. The rearrangement joins TRBV25-1 to TRBJ2-7, with 7 bases aligning to TRBD2. This CDR3 has 16 residues. From germline, CDR1 is MGHDK and CDR2 SYGVNS. Losses at the gene ends were 3 bases for V and 7 bases for J; bases not matched to a gene: 15. For the CDR3, the DNA is TGTGCCAGCAGTGACCAAGCGGGGAGCTCCTACAATGAGCAGTACTTC. Protein: CASSDQAGSSYNEQYF.

Regarding this clonotype: One base away lies a much larger clone, so this may be a sequencing read error. The chain joins TRBV4-1 to TRBJ2-1, with 7 bases aligning to TRBD1. The germline CDR1 and CDR2 sequences are MGHRA and YSYEKL. The CDR3 contains 14 residues. As DNA, the CDR3 is TGCGCCAGCAGCAGGGGACAGACCCCCAATGAGCAGGTCTTC. This encodes CASSRGQTPNEQVF.

This chain links TRBV5-8 with TRBJ2-7; D is ambiguous. The germline gives CDR1 SGHTS, CDR2 YDEGEE. Between the trimmed V and J ends, which lost 3 bases and 3 bases, there was a span of 7 bases. The CDR3 consists of 12 residues. The CDR3 loop reads CASSSVNYEQYF. DNA for the CDR3: TGTGCCAGCAGCTCAGTCAACTACGAGCAGTACTTC.

Many counts were recorded for this clonotype. The chain employs TRBV12-3 or TRBV12-4 and TRBJ1-6; D unclear. CDR3 length equals 14 residues. V shed 3 bases and J shed 7 bases, with 10 bases lying between them. The chain's CDR3 is CASSLSIPNSPLHF. CDR3 in DNA: TGTGCCAGCAGTTTGAGTATACCAAATTCACCCCTCCACTTT.

The chain carries TRBV4-1 and TRBJ1-6, with 8 bases fitting TRBD1. Germline V gene data show CDR1 as MGHRA and CDR2 as YSYEKL. This CDR3 is 15 amino acids long. The J segment lost 10 bases and the V segment lost 2 bases, leaving 7 bases of the junction unmatched. The CDR3 nucleotides are TGCGCCAGCAGCCAACCCTGGACAGGGCGATCACCCCTCCACTTT. This encodes CASSQPWTGRSPLHF.

As concerns this clonotype: One end of the junction is discordant with germline, which a read error may explain. The CDR3 protein is CARSSQAVGGREQFF. CDR3 sequence (DNA): TGTGCCCGCAGCTCCCAGGCAGTGGGGGGGCGCGAGCAGTTCTTC. This chain links TRBV7-6 with TRBJ2-1; D might be TRBD2 (7 bases). The CDR3 runs to 15 residues. Germline V gene lookup returns CDR1 SGHVS and CDR2 FNYEAQ.

This clonotype was counted many times. This chain connects TRBV29-1 to TRBJ1-1, with D possibly being TRBD1 (5 bases). Germline V gene sequence: CDR1 SQVTM, CDR2 ANQGSEA. This CDR3 comprises 17 residues. The V end was cut by 4 bases, the J end by 11 bases, with 32 bases between. CDR3: CSVVPQGTASLMGEAFF. As DNA, the CDR3 is TGCAGCGTTGTCCCCCAAGGGACGGCCTCCTTGATGGGAGAGGCTTTCTTT.

In its sample, this clonotype was seen many times. V and J are TRBV7-2 and TRBJ2-7, with D uncertain. CDR1 SGHTA and CDR2 FQGNSA come from the germline V gene. The CDR3 consists of 12 residues. Trimming stripped 3 bases from V and 7 bases from J, with 10 bases between. Here the CDR3 DNA reads TGTGCCAGCAGCTTGGGCCTCGGGGAGCAGTACTTC. Translated, it gives CASSLGLGEQYF.

This clonotype has at least ten counts. The chain has TRBV20-1 and TRBJ1-2; weak D call: TRBD1 (6 bases). The V and J ends lost 6 bases and 7 bases respectively, with 12 bases between them. The CDR3 loop spans 11 amino acids. Looked up from germline, CDR1 is DFQATT and CDR2 is SNEGSKA (reference sequence). For the CDR3, the DNA is TGCAGTGCGATACAGGGAACTGGCTACACCTTC. It translates to CSAIQGTGYTF.

The chain has TRBV18 and TRBJ1-2, with 8 nucleotides matching TRBD1. The V gene's germline CDR1 is KGHSH and CDR2 LQKENI. This CDR3 contains 16 residues. The V and J ends lost 6 bases and 0 bases, in that order; junction bases with no gene match: 9. The CDR3 DNA follows: TGTGCCAGCTCCCCAGGGGGCAGGCGACCTAACTATGGCTACACCTTC. It encodes CASSPGGRRPNYGYTF.

The V gene is TRBV7-9, the J gene TRBJ1-4; tentative D call: TRBD1 (5 bases). CDR1 SEHNR and CDR2 FQNEAQ come from the germline V gene (reference sequence). V lost 6 bases and J lost 6, with 14 bases in between. The CDR3 is made up of 14 amino acids. The CDR3 DNA is TGTGCCAGCAGGGGGCCGAAGTTAGATGAAAAACTGTTTTTT. Amino acid sequence: CASRGPKLDEKLFF.

The rearrangement joins TRBV20-1 to TRBJ1-1; 9 nucleotides agree with TRBD1. J was trimmed by 0 bases and V by 1 base; bases with no gene match: 6. CDR1 and CDR2 from the germline V gene are DFQATT and SNEGSKA (reference sequence). The CDR3 contains 16 residues. The CDR3 DNA follows: TGCAGTGCTAGAGCCCCCCGGACAGGGGTGAACACTGAAGCTTTCTTT. This sequence encodes CSARAPRTGVNTEAFF.

This clonotype was counted between two and nine times. This chain connects TRBV20-1 to TRBJ1-2; no definite D call. The CDR3 is 9 amino acids. V was pared by 5 bases and J by 10 bases, with 8 bases between. CDR1 and CDR2 from the germline V gene are DFQATT and SNEGSKA (reference sequence). CDR3 DNA sequence: TGCAGTGCTGGTACGGACTACACCTTC. This codes for CSAGTDYTF.

This clonotype was picked up many times. The rearrangement uses TRBV7-2 and TRBJ2-3; 8 bases agree with TRBD2. The V and J ends lost 1 base and 13 bases, in that order; junction bases with no gene match: 10. The CDR3 has 14 residues. CDR1 SGHTA and CDR2 FQGNSA come from the germline V gene. The CDR3 loop reads CASSLGTSPSEEYF. The CDR3 DNA reads TGTGCCAGCAGCTTAGGGACTAGCCCCTCCGAAGAGTATTTT.

This chain uses TRBV2 with TRBJ1-1; D gene unclear. Deletions cut 5 bases from V and 5 bases from J, with 9 bases between. This CDR3 comprises 12 residues. The germline V gene has CDR1 SNHLY and CDR2 FYNNEI. CDR3 DNA sequence: TGTGCCAGCAGTAGATCGGGGACTGAAGCTTTCTTT. It is translated as CASSRSGTEAFF.

This clonotype was detected a few times. The J gene is TRBJ2-5, the V gene TRBV28; 8 bases are shared with TRBD2. Looked up from germline, CDR1 is MDHEN and CDR2 is SYDVKM. The trim removed 5 bases at V and 11 bases at J, leaving 13 bases unmatched. The CDR3 length is 14 residues. This chain's CDR3 is CASSPLGLEVRQYF. As DNA, the CDR3 is TGTGCCAGCAGTCCCTTGGGACTAGAGGTCAGGCAGTACTTC.

This clonotype has just a few counts. A much larger clone sits a single nucleotide away, making a read error possible. J is TRBJ2-1 and V is TRBV11-1, with 16 bases aligning to TRBD2. The J call may be mistaken, given a closer DNA end match to TRBJ2-7. The CDR3 has 21 amino acids. Germline V gene lookup returns CDR1 SGHAT and CDR2 FQDESV (reference sequence). The CDR3 DNA follows: TGTGCCAGCAGCTTACCCTCGACAGGGGGACTAGCGGGGGGGCCTAGGAATGAGCAGTACTTC. Encoded protein: CASSLPSTGGLAGGPRNEQYF.